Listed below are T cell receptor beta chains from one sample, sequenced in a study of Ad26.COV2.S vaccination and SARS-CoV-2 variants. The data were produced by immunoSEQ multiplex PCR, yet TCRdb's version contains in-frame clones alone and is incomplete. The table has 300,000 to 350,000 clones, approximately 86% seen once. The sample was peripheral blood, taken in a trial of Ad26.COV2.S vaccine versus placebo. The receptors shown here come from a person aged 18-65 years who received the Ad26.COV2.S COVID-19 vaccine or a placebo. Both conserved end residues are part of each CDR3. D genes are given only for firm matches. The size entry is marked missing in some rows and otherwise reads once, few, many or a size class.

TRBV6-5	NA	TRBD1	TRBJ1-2	TGTGCCAGCAGCTGGACAGGGGGGACCTATGGCTACACCTTC	CASSWTGGTYGYTF
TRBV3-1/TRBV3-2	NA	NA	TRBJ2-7	TGTGCCAGCAGCCAAGCGTGGAGTCTAGGGGCCTACTCCTACGAGCAGTACTTC	CASSQAWSLGAYSYEQYF
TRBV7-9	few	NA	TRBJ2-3	TGTGCCAGCAGCCTGGACAGCAGCACAGATACGCAGTATTTT	CASSLDSSTDTQYF
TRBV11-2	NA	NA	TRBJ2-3	TGTGCCAGCAGCCGAAGCGCAGATACGCAGTATTTT	CASSRSADTQYF
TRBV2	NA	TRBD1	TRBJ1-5	TGTGCCAGCAGTCGCGACAGGGGGCCCAAACGCAATCAGCCCCAGCATTTT	CASSRDRGPKRNQPQHF
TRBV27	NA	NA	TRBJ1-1	TGTGCCAGCAGTTTATCGCTAAGCCTTTGGGGCACTGAAGCTTTCTTT	CASSLSLSLWGTEAFF
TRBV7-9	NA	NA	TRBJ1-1	TGTGCCAGCAGCTCCGGGATAGAAGCTTTCTTT	CASSSGIEAFF
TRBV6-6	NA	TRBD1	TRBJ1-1	TGTGCCAGCACTAAGACAGGGGGCGAGAGGGTAGCTTTCTTT	CASTKTGGERVAFF
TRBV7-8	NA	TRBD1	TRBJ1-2	TGTGCCAGCAGCTCCCGGGACAGGGGGTTAAACTATGGCTACACCTTC	CASSSRDRGLNYGYTF
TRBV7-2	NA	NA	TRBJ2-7	TGTGCCAGCAGCTCTGCCACAGGGTCGGAGGAGCAGTACTTC	CASSSATGSEEQYF
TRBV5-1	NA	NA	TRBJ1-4	TGCGCCAGCAGTAAGGGCCAGGAAAATGAAAAACTGTTTTTT	CASSKGQENEKLFF
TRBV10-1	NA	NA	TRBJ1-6	TGCGCCAGCAGTGATTTCGGAAATTCACCCCTCCACTTT	CASSDFGNSPLHF
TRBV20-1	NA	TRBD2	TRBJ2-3	TGCAGTGCTAGTGGGCTAGCGGGCACAGATACGCAGTATTTT	CSASGLAGTDTQYF
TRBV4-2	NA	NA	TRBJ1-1	TGTGCCAGCAGCCAAGGGGACCAGACAACTGAAGCTTTCTTT	CASSQGDQTTEAFF
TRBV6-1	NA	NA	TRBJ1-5	TGTGCCAGCAGAGAAGCCGGACCTAGCAATCAGCCCCAGCATTTT	CASREAGPSNQPQHF
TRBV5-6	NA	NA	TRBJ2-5	TGTGCCAGCAGCCTAACATGGGGCGCGGAGACCCAGTACTTC	CASSLTWGAETQYF
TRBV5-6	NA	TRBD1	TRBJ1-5	TGTGCCAGCATCCCAGGGGGCGAGACCAACGCCTATAGCAATCAGCCCCAGCATTTT	CASIPGGETNAYSNQPQHF
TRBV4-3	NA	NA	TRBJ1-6	TGCGCCAGCAGCCAAGAAGCTAAGGGTACCTATAATTCACCCCTCCACTTT	CASSQEAKGTYNSPLHF
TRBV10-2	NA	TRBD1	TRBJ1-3	TGCGCCAGCAGGGGACAGGGGGATTCTGGAAACACCATATATTTT	CASRGQGDSGNTIYF
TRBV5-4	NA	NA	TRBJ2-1	TGTGCCAGCAGCTCGGGCGAGACTAGTGGCAATGAGCAGTTCTTC	CASSSGETSGNEQFF
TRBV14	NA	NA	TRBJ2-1	TGTGCCAGCAGCCAAGTTTTGACGGTCTACAATGAGCAGTTCTTC	CASSQVLTVYNEQFF
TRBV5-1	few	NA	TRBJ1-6	TGCGCCAGCAGCTTGGAATGGGTGGATGGTTCACCCCTCCACTTT	CASSLEWVDGSPLHF
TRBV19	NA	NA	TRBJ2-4	TGTGCCAGTAAAGCTCAGGTCCTGGGGGCCAACATTCAGTACTTC	CASKAQVLGANIQYF
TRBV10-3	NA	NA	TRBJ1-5	TGTGCCATCAGTCTCGACGGGCCTAATCAGCCCCAGCATTTT	CAISLDGPNQPQHF
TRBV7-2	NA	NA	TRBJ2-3	TGTGCCAGCAGCTTAACCGCACAGTCGGCAGATACGCAGTATTTT	CASSLTAQSADTQYF
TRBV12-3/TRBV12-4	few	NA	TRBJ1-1	TGTGCCAGCAGTTTCCGGGATTACACTGAAGCTTTCTTT	CASSFRDYTEAFF
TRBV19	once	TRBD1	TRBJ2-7	TGTGCCAGTATGGGTAGGAGTACAGGGGGCTACTACGAGCAGTACTTC	CASMGRSTGGYYEQYF
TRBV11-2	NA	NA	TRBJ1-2	TGTGCCAGCAGCTTCATTCTAGGGGGGAGCTATGGCTACACCTTC	CASSFILGGSYGYTF
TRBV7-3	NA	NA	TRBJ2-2	TGTGCCAGCAGCCCTTCCGGGGGGCTCGGGGAGCTGTTTTTT	CASSPSGGLGELFF
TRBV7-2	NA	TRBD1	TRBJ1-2	TGTGCCAGCAGCTTCGGGACAGGGAGCTATGGCTACACCTTC	CASSFGTGSYGYTF
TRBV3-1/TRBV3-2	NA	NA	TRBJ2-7	TGTGCCAGCAGCAGATCACCGAAGGCCTACGAGCAGTACTTC	CASSRSPKAYEQYF
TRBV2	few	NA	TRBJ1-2	TGTGCCAGCAATCCGGAGGGCGGCTATGGCTACACCTTC	CASNPEGGYGYTF
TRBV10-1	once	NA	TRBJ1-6	TGCGCCAGCAGCGACGGGGGGTCTTCACCCCTCCACTTT	CASSDGGSSPLHF
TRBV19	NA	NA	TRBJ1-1	TGTGCCAGTAGGGCAGTAACGAACACTGAAGCTTTCTTT	CASRAVTNTEAFF
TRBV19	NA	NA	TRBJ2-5	TGTGCCAGTACCCAGGATGGGGAGACCCAGTACTTC	CASTQDGETQYF
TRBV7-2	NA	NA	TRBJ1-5	TGTGCCAGCAGCGCCGGGAGAAACAATCAGCCCCAGCATTTT	CASSAGRNNQPQHF
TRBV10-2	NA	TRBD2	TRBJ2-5	TGCGCCAGCAGGGGGACTAGCGGGGCGCAAGAGACCCAGTACTTC	CASRGTSGAQETQYF
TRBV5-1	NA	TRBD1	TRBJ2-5	TGCGCCAGCAGCAAGGGGACAGTGGAAGAGACCCAGTACTTC	CASSKGTVEETQYF
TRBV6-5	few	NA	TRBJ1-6	TGTGCCAGCAGTCCGAGGGGGGATTCACCCCTCCACTTT	CASSPRGDSPLHF
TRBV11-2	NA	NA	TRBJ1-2	TGTGCCAGCAGCTCAACGACAGGTGGTGGAAATGGCTACACCTTC	CASSSTTGGGNGYTF
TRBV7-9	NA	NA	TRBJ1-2	TGTGCCAGCAACAAACAGGGCGGAGACGGCTACACCTTC	CASNKQGGDGYTF
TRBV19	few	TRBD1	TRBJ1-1	TGTGCCAGTAGTTTTACCGGGACAGGGACCACTGAAGCTTTCTTT	CASSFTGTGTTEAFF
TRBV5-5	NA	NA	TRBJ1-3	TGTGCCAGCAGCGGAGGCCCCCATAGCACTGGAAACACCATATATTTT	CASSGGPHSTGNTIYF
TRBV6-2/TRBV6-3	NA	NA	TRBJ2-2	TGTGCCAGCAGTTTTATGGGCGGGGAGCTGTTTTTT	CASSFMGGELFF
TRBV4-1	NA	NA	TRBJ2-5	TGCGCCAGCAGCCAAGCAGAGACCCAGTACTTC	CASSQAETQYF
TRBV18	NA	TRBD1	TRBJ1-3	TGTGCCAGCTCACCTCTTGACAGGGGGTACGGAAACACCATATATTTT	CASSPLDRGYGNTIYF
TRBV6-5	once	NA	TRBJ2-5	TGTGCCAGCAGTCTATCTCAAGAGACCCAGTACTTC	CASSLSQETQYF
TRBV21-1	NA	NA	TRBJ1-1	TGTGCCAGCAGCTATGGACACGCTTACACTGAAGCTTTCTTT	CASSYGHAYTEAFF
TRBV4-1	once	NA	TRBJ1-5	TGCGCCAGCAGCCAAGACCGACTGGTATCAGGGCCCCAGCATTTT	CASSQDRLVSGPQHF
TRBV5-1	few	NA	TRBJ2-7	TGCGCCAGCAGCCCGGGGCAGGTTTACGGCGAGCAGTACTTC	CASSPGQVYGEQYF
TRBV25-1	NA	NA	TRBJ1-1	TGTGCCAGCAGCCGATCGGATGAAGCTTTCTTT	CASSRSDEAFF
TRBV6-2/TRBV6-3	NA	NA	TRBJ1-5	TGTGCCAGCAGTTACCGTTGGCCAGCGCTAAATCAGCCCCAGCATTTT	CASSYRWPALNQPQHF
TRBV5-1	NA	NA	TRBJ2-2	TGCGCCAGCAGCTTGGTGGGGGGGGCGACCACCGGGGAGCTGTTTTTT	CASSLVGGATTGELFF
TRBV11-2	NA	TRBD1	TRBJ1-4	TGTGCCAGCAACGGACAGGGGAATGAAAAACTGTTTTTT	CASNGQGNEKLFF
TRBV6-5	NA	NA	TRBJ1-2	TGTGCCAGCAGCCGCGGACGGATGCCCTATGGCTACACCTTC	CASSRGRMPYGYTF
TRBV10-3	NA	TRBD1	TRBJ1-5	TGTGCCATCAGTACAGGGGGCAATCAGCCCCAGCATTTT	CAISTGGNQPQHF
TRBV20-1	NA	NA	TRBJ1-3	TGCAGTGCTCGAGACGGAGACACCATATATTTT	CSARDGDTIYF
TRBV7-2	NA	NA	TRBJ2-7	TGTGCCAGCAGCTTCGACAAGGTACGGACCTACGAGCAGTACTTC	CASSFDKVRTYEQYF
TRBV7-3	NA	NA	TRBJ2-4	TGTGCCAGCAGCATCCAGGGGCCCGGAAACATTCAGTACTTC	CASSIQGPGNIQYF